This T cell receptor beta chain was profiled in a study of chemoradiotherapy in HPV16-positive cancers. About the study: Functional T-cell assays on two HPV16-positive patients' cells defined candidate HPV-specific clones and common TCR motifs.

The assay was immunoSEQ multiplex PCR, and TCRdb's table has in-frame clones only and misses some. The profile shows 25,000 to 35,000 clones, 86% of them singletons. Germline V CDR1 and CDR2: LNHDA, SQIVND (reference sequence). V was clipped by 7 bases and J by 7 bases, with 14 bases between them. This CDR3 is 13 amino acids long. Study-wide findings and caveats: In HPV16-positive patients, HPV-responsive T-cell expansion tracked better recurrence-free survival. Non-HPV-specific T cells did not expand in tumors during treatment, whereas candidate HPV-specific clones and E7-related motifs did.

Remarks on this clone: What it binds is not known.

This chain connects TRBV19 to TRBJ1-5; TRBD1 might be the D (5 bases). The receptor's source is a human donor with HPV-associated anogenital cancer. This material consisted of blood, taken from a patient who underwent chemoradiotherapy. The CDR3 DNA reads TGTGCCAGTAAGCCAGGGAGAGAGCAGCCCCAGCATTTT. It specifies CASKPGREQPQHF.